The 32 T cell receptor beta chains presented below share a single source sample, sequenced in a study of shared clonotypes between healthy human individuals (TCRdb year 2020). Library generation was performed with the immunoSEQ multiplex PCR assay. The table was pulled from immuneACCESS by TCRdb, which kept in-frame rearrangements only. Such tables lose some clones; where checked, under half of the loss comes from unresolved V genes, and the rest has no known cause. Across this sample there are 2,500,000 or so clones, with roughly 90% seen only once. Of the sample, 0.3% to 0.4% falls within the top ten clones. Sequencing was performed on naive CD4+ T cells from PBMCs. The label giving this sample's cell subset or site can be read as: CD45RA+ positively selected. The receptors were gathered from a young man in good health. Some clones in this sample may be carry-over from other donors' samples.

The V and J genes are TRBV28 and TRBJ2-4, with D possibly being TRBD1 (7 bases). V gave up 7 bases and J gave up 1 base, with 17 bases separating them. The CDR3 loop spans 16 amino acids. CDR1 and CDR2 from the germline V gene are MDHEN and SYDVKM. CDR3 sequence reads: CASTSGGTVAKNIQYF. The CDR3 DNA reads as TGTGCCAGCACCTCTGGAGGGACAGTTGCCAAAAACATTCAGTACTTC.

This chain joins TRBV7-3 and TRBJ2-2; D is undetermined. Between the trimmed V and J ends, which lost 5 bases and 4 bases, there was a span of 14 bases. CDR3 length equals 15 residues. Germline V gene lookup returns CDR1 SGHTA and CDR2 FQGTGA. The CDR3, as DNA: TGTGCCAGCAGCCCTACACTTTACAGCACCGGGGAGCTGTTTTTT. Translation: CASSPTLYSTGELFF.

For this clone: The identical CDR3 is also encoded by other nucleotide sequences in the sample. V is TRBV5-1 and J is TRBJ1-1, with D perhaps matching TRBD1 (5 bases). Trimming shortened V by 4 bases and J by 1 base, and 11 bases separated the two germline ends. CDR3 size: 14 residues. Germline V gene lookup returns CDR1 SGHRS and CDR2 YFSETQ. CDR3 in DNA: TGCGCCAGCAGCCTGATAACAGGGAACACTGAAGCTTTCTTT. Amino acids: CASSLITGNTEAFF.

The chain links TRBV28 to TRBJ2-1, with 8 bases fitting TRBD2. The germline V gene encodes CDR1 MDHEN and CDR2 SYDVKM. The junction had 18 bases not matched to a gene; V was cut back by 4 bases and J by 7 bases. The CDR3 runs 18 residues. CDR3 amino acids: CASSSRSYREGGLNEQFF. The CDR3 DNA is TGTGCCAGCAGTTCCCGTTCGTACCGGGAGGGGGGGTTGAATGAGCAGTTCTTC.

The CDR3 sequence is CASSLGTGGGWRETQYF. Written as DNA, the CDR3 is TGTGCCAGCAGCTTGGGGACAGGGGGTGGCTGGCGAGAGACCCAGTACTTC. The V gene is TRBV7-8, the J gene TRBJ2-5, with 11 bases aligning to TRBD1. V was pared by 3 bases and J by 4 bases, with 10 bases of the junction left unmatched. CDR3 size: 17 residues. Germline-derived CDR1 and CDR2 are SGHVS and FQNEAQ.

The V call is TRBV5-8, the J call TRBJ2-7; D is ambiguous. V dropped 1 base and J dropped 7 bases, with 9 bases sitting between them. Per the germline V gene, CDR1 is SGHTS and CDR2 is YDEGEE. The CDR3 spans 12 residues. The CDR3 sequence is CASSLRLGEQYF. Written as DNA, the CDR3 is TGTGCCAGCAGCTTGCGTCTGGGGGAGCAGTACTTC. Together with reference TRBV5-8 and TRBJ2-7, the CDR3 gives the full variable domain: EAGVTQSPTHLIKTRGQQATLRCSPISGHTSVYWYQQALGLGLQFLLWYDEGEERNRGNFPPRFSGRQFPNYSSELNVNALELEDSALYLCASSLRLGEQYFGPGTRLTVT.

The chain recombines TRBV9 with TRBJ2-2; maybe TRBD2 (6 bases). This CDR3 is 15 amino acids long. Looked up from germline, CDR1 is SGDLS and CDR2 is YYNGEE. Trimming cost V 2 bases and J 1 base, with 9 bases left between them. The CDR3 spells CASSVRELNTGELFF. DNA for the CDR3: TGTGCCAGCAGCGTTCGGGAGTTGAACACCGGGGAGCTGTTTTTT. Full variable domain (outside the CDR3, taken from reference TRBV9 and TRBJ2-2): DSGVTQTPKHLITATGQRVTLRCSPRSGDLSVYWYQQSLDQGLQFLIQYYNGEERAKGNILERFSAQQFPDLHSELNLSSLELGDSALYFCASSVRELNTGELFFGEGSRLTVL.

The V and J genes are TRBV27 and TRBJ2-2; TRBD2 might be the D (5 bases). Trimming shortened V by 3 bases and J by 6 bases, and 14 bases separated the two germline ends. This CDR3 has 15 amino acids. CDR1 is MNHEY, CDR2 SMNVEV, per germline (reference sequence). Here the CDR3 DNA reads TGTGCCAGCAGTTTTCGGACTGGTGCGGCCGGGGAGCTGTTTTTT. Its translation is CASSFRTGAAGELFF.

Turning to this clone: The sample has other DNA sequences that encode this CDR3 too. The genes are TRBV28 and TRBJ2-1; D not certain. V gave up 2 bases and J gave up 0 bases, with 2 bases separating them. CDR1 and CDR2 from the germline V gene are MDHEN and SYDVKM. The CDR3 consists of 13 residues. The CDR3 DNA follows: TGTGCCAGCAGTTTAGACTCCTACAATGAGCAGTTCTTC. Its translation is CASSLDSYNEQFF.

The rearrangement joins TRBV7-3 to TRBJ2-1; possible D gene TRBD2, 6 bases. CDR1 and CDR2 (germline): SGHTA, FQGTGA. Trimming stripped 5 bases from V and 4 bases from J, with 15 bases between. CDR3 length equals 15 residues. The CDR3, as DNA: TGTGCCAGCAGCCCTGAGCGGGTGCCATACAATGAGCAGTTCTTC. Protein sequence: CASSPERVPYNEQFF.

This chain joins TRBV6-1 and TRBJ2-1; 8 positions agree with TRBD2. The length of the CDR3 is 18 residues. Germline CDR1 MNHNS, CDR2 SASEGT. The J segment lost 0 bases and the V segment lost 3 bases, leaving 10 bases of the junction unmatched. The CDR3 coding sequence is TGTGCCAGCAGTGAGCTTCTAGCGGGCAAGTTCTCCTACAATGAGCAGTTCTTC. It is translated as CASSELLAGKFSYNEQFF.

The chain links TRBV7-7 to TRBJ1-3; no clear D gene. The germline V gene encodes CDR1 SSHAT and CDR2 FNYEAQ (reference sequence). Trimming removed 5 bases from V and 1 base from J, with 12 bases in between. CDR3 length equals 15 residues. The CDR3 loop is CASSPRSGSGNTIYF. DNA of the CDR3: TGTGCCAGCAGCCCTAGGTCCGGGTCTGGAAACACCATATATTTT.

V is TRBV27 and J is TRBJ2-7, with 10 bases that match TRBD1. Looked up from germline, CDR1 is MNHEY and CDR2 is SMNVEV (reference sequence). This CDR3 is built from 18 residues. The J segment lost 5 bases and the V segment lost 0 bases, leaving 13 bases of the junction unmatched. The CDR3: CASSLSSGLGTGAHEQYF. The CDR3 bases are TGTGCCAGCAGTTTATCTTCGGGGCTGGGGACAGGGGCCCACGAGCAGTACTTC.

The chain recombines TRBV28 with TRBJ1-5; D call uncertain. This CDR3 contains 12 residues. CDR1 is MDHEN, CDR2 SYDVKM, per germline. The V and J ends lost 8 bases and 0 bases respectively, with 5 bases between them. The CDR3 protein is CASLASNQPQHF. The CDR3, as DNA: TGTGCCAGCTTAGCTAGCAATCAGCCCCAGCATTTT.

Details on this clone: The junction and the germline gene differ at one end; a read error may be behind it. The chain employs TRBV30 and TRBJ2-6; TRBD1 matches 9 bases. The CDR3 consists of 17 residues. The germline V gene has CDR1 GTSNPN and CDR2 SVGIG (reference sequence). In DNA form, the CDR3 reads TGTGCTTGGACACGAGGACAGGGGCGAATGGGGGCCAACGTCCTGACTTTC. Protein product: CAWTRGQGRMGANVLTF.

The chain links TRBV7-2 to TRBJ2-7; D gene ambiguous. The V gene's germline CDR1 is SGHTA and CDR2 FQGNSA. The germline V and J ends were trimmed by 1 base and 0 bases, with 10 bases remaining between them. There are 15 residues in the CDR3. CDR3 in DNA: TGTGCCAGCAGCTTAGATCCTACCAACTCCTACGAGCAGTACTTC. Its protein is CASSLDPTNSYEQYF. Full variable domain (rest looked up from reference TRBV7-2 and TRBJ2-7): GAGVSQSPSNKVTEKGKDVELRCDPISGHTALYWYRQSLGQGLEFLIYFQGNSAPDKSGLPSDRFSAERTGGSVSTLTIQRTQQEDSAVYLCASSLDPTNSYEQYFGPGTRLTVT.

The CDR3 bases are TGTGCCAGCAGCAAACAGGGGGCCCTTTACGAGCAGTACTTC. This gives the protein CASSKQGALYEQYF. The chain has TRBV2 and TRBJ2-7; 9 nucleotides agree with TRBD1. The V gene's germline CDR1 is SNHLY and CDR2 FYNNEI. The CDR3 length is 14 residues. The V segment lost 6 bases and the J segment 4 bases; nucleotides outside the gene matches: 7.

The CDR3, as DNA: TGCGCCAGCAGCCGGGCGACTAAATACAATGAGCAGTTCTTC. Its translation: CASSRATKYNEQFF. This sequence joins TRBV4-3 and TRBJ2-1, with D possibly matching TRBD2 (5 bases). CDR3 length equals 14 residues. Germline CDR1 reads LGHNA; CDR2 reads YSLEER. V was pared by 4 bases and J by 4 bases, with 11 bases between.

The chain combines TRBV28 with TRBJ2-7; D uncertain. The germline V gene has CDR1 MDHEN and CDR2 SYDVKM. The CDR3 has 13 residues. Between the trimmed V and J ends, which lost 3 bases and 5 bases, there was a span of 11 bases. The CDR3 spells CASSLNGRNEQYF. The CDR3 DNA reads TGTGCCAGCAGTTTGAACGGGCGGAACGAGCAGTACTTC.

The rearrangement joins TRBV7-2 to TRBJ2-5; D unclear. With 1 base removed from V and 7 bases from J, the gap between germline ends came to 13 bases. This CDR3 contains 14 residues. Germline CDR1 and CDR2: SGHTA and FQGNSA. The CDR3 reads CASSLGHQVGTQYF. CDR3 coding DNA: TGTGCCAGCAGCTTAGGGCACCAAGTGGGGACCCAGTACTTC.

This clone is a singleton in its sample. The rearrangement uses TRBV11-2 and TRBJ2-1; the D gene is possibly TRBD2 (5 bases). V was clipped by 6 bases and J by 0 bases, with 9 bases between them. CDR1 is SGHAT, CDR2 FQNNGV, per germline. This CDR3 contains 14 residues. The CDR3, as DNA: TGTGCCAGCAGACAAGACTACTCCTACAATGAGCAGTTCTTC. Amino acid sequence: CASRQDYSYNEQFF.

Note on this clone: Additional DNA sequences in this sample encode the identical CDR3. The chain couples TRBV29-1 to TRBJ1-1, with D possibly matching TRBD1 (5 bases). This CDR3 is built from 13 residues. Germline lookup yields CDR1 SQVTM and CDR2 ANQGSEA. Trimming cost V 3 bases and J 0 bases, with 8 bases left between them. The CDR3 region has the DNA TGCAGCGTTGAGAGGGGCATGAACACTGAAGCTTTCTTT. Its protein product is CSVERGMNTEAFF.

Details on this clone: Mismatch with germline at one junction end may stem from a read error. The chain has TRBV5-1 and TRBJ2-3; D possibly corresponds to TRBD1 (5 bases). Germline CDR1 reads SGHRS; CDR2 reads YFSETQ. The length of the CDR3 is 16 residues. The CDR3 protein is CASSSPDRDITYTQYF. The DNA for the CDR3 is TGCGCCAGCAGCTCCCCTGACAGAGATATCACATATACGCAGTATTTT. Full variable domain (outside the CDR3, taken from reference TRBV5-1 and TRBJ2-3): KAGVTQTPRYLIKTRGQQVTLSCSPISGHRSVSWYQQTPGQGLQFLFEYFSETQRNKGNFPGRFSGRQFSNSRSEMNVSTLELGDSALYLCASSSPDRDITYTQYFGPGTRLTVL.

This chain uses TRBV29-1 with TRBJ1-5, with D possibly TRBD1 on 6 matching bases. The CDR3 spans 13 residues. The V gene lost 7 bases and the J gene lost 4 bases, with 14 bases spanning the gap. Germline V gene lookup returns CDR1 SQVTM and CDR2 ANQGSEA. CDR3 loop: CSALQGPNQPQHF. The CDR3 DNA follows: TGCAGCGCACTACAGGGCCCGAATCAGCCCCAGCATTTT.

The chain uses TRBV6-1 and TRBJ2-1; 9 bases are a match to TRBD2. The CDR3 totals 17 residues. Looked up from germline, CDR1 is MNHNS and CDR2 is SASEGT. V lost 2 bases and J lost 4; bases outside the gene matches: 9. The CDR3 loop reads CASSESRPSGIYNEQFF. The CDR3 DNA reads as TGTGCCAGCAGTGAATCGAGGCCTAGCGGGATATACAATGAGCAGTTCTTC.

On this clone itself: One end of the junction does not line up with germline, which may come from a read error. The sample contains more than one DNA sequence encoding this CDR3. The chain joins TRBV6-6 to TRBJ1-2; no clear D. Looked up from germline, CDR1 is MNHNY and CDR2 is SVGAGI (reference sequence). The CDR3 contains 13 residues. For the CDR3, the DNA is TGCGCCAGCAGTTCCCTCCTCAACTATGGCTACACCTTC. It is translated as CASSSLLNYGYTF.

The sample holds a few counts of this clone. The rearrangement links TRBV7-3 to TRBJ1-1; unclear D gene. Per the germline V gene, CDR1 is SGHTA and CDR2 is FQGTGA. The V gene lost 0 bases and the J gene lost 1 base, with 6 bases spanning the gap. The CDR3 consists of 14 residues. CDR3 amino acids: CASSLTSRNTEAFF. The CDR3, as DNA: TGTGCCAGCAGCTTAACGTCGAGGAACACTGAAGCTTTCTTT.

The chain is built from TRBV11-2 and TRBJ2-1; D not resolved. Germline V gene data show CDR1 as SGHAT and CDR2 as FQNNGV. Trimming took 5 bases from V and 7 from J, leaving 12 bases between them. The length of the CDR3 is 13 residues. The chain's CDR3 is CASSLPGGNEQFF. The CDR3 DNA is TGTGCCAGCAGCCTACCGGGTGGGAATGAGCAGTTCTTC.

The V call is TRBV7-2, the J call TRBJ2-2, with D possibly TRBD1 on 6 matching bases. The V end was cut by 1 base, the J end by 9 bases, with 18 bases between. This CDR3 is 16 amino acids long. Germline-derived CDR1 and CDR2 are SGHTA and FQGNSA. This CDR3 reads CASSLVVGQLGRELFF. CDR3 DNA sequence: TGTGCCAGCAGCTTAGTTGTTGGACAGCTCGGTAGGGAGCTGTTTTTT.

The chain uses TRBV5-1 and TRBJ2-1; D may be TRBD2 (5 bases). Trimming took 4 bases from V and 7 from J, leaving 12 bases between them. Germline values: CDR1 SGHRS, CDR2 YFSETQ. CDR3 length equals 13 residues. The CDR3 coding sequence is TGCGCCAGCAGCCCCGCCCGGGGAAATGAGCAGTTCTTC. Translated: CASSPARGNEQFF.

V usage is TRBV5-1 and J usage is TRBJ1-2; D uncertain. The V end lost 0 bases, the J end lost 8 bases, and 11 bases lay between the germline ends. CDR3 size: 13 residues. The germline V gene has CDR1 SGHRS and CDR2 YFSETQ. CDR3 nucleotides: TGCGCCAGCAGCTTGGCCCTCCAGGACGGCTACACCTTC. The encoded protein is CASSLALQDGYTF.

This chain joins TRBV5-1 and TRBJ2-3; D is undetermined. Germline assignment: CDR1 SGHRS and CDR2 YFSETQ. V was trimmed by 4 bases and J by 2 bases, leaving 11 bases between them. CDR3 length: 14 residues. CDR3 protein: CASSQLSPTDTQYF. In nucleotides, the CDR3 is TGCGCCAGCAGCCAGTTGTCCCCCACAGATACGCAGTATTTT. The whole variable domain, filled in from reference TRBV5-1 and TRBJ2-3, reads KAGVTQTPRYLIKTRGQQVTLSCSPISGHRSVSWYQQTPGQGLQFLFEYFSETQRNKGNFPGRFSGRQFSNSRSEMNVSTLELGDSALYLCASSQLSPTDTQYFGPGTRLTVL.